This paragraph covers one T cell receptor beta chain sequence. The CDR3 runs to 14 residues. Germline values: CDR1 WSHSY, CDR2 SAAADI. V lost 2 bases and J lost 0; bases outside the gene matches: 1. All the donors were Caucasian adults who lived in Nashville, Tennessee. Sequenced by immunoSEQ multiplex PCR; TCRdb stores in-frame clones only, minus some. The sample records 2,100,000 or so clones, approximately 94% being singletons. This sample is part of a study of shared clonotypes between healthy human individuals. Overall study: Serving as donors were two women and a few men, whose ages spanned 18 to 49. Plates per donor: three CD4 naive, three CD4 memory, two CD8 naive, one CD8 memory.

Specimen: naive CD4+ T cells sorted from blood. Subset given: CD45RA+ positively selected. This clonotype was sampled from a young man in good health. V is TRBV10-2 and J is TRBJ2-7, with TRBD1 matching 7 bases. The CDR3 spells CASSETGASYEQYF. CDR3 sequence (DNA): TGCGCCAGCAGTGAGACAGGGGCCTCCTACGAGCAGTACTTC.